These 10 T cell receptor beta chains came from one sample sequenced in a study of shared clonotypes between healthy human individuals. Generated by immunoSEQ multiplex PCR, the TCRdb table keeps only in-frame clones and is missing some. The table has 1,500,000 or so clones, 95% to 97% seen once; the top ten hold 1.2%. Input material: naive CD4+ T cells sorted from blood. Subset indicated: CD45RA+ positively selected. These receptors all stem from a man aged 25 to 40 in good health.

As to this clone: Compared with germline, one end of the junction differs, possibly owing to a read error. This rearrangement joins TRBV10-2 to TRBJ2-1, with TRBD2 matching over 13 bases. The germline V gene encodes CDR1 WSHSY and CDR2 SAAADI. The CDR3 has 15 residues. The CDR3 spells CASTERTSGRNEQFF. CDR3 DNA sequence: TGCGCCAGCACTGAGAGGACTAGCGGGAGAAATGAGCAGTTCTTC.

The chain is built from TRBV28 and TRBJ2-3; 8 bases agree with TRBD2. Per germline, CDR1 MDHEN and CDR2 SYDVKM. V was clipped by 6 bases and J by 0 bases; unmatched bases: 8. CDR3 length: 16 amino acids. The CDR3 is CASRGLAGKSTDTQYF. CDR3 bases: TGTGCCAGCAGGGGATTAGCGGGAAAGAGCACAGATACGCAGTATTTT.

The V and J genes are TRBV28 and TRBJ1-2; D gene unclear. Trimming took 7 bases from V and 4 from J, leaving 13 bases between them. CDR1 and CDR2 (germline): MDHEN, SYDVKM. This CDR3 contains 13 residues. The CDR3 DNA is TGTGCCAGCACCGTCAGAGGTGGCTATGGCTACACCTTC. Protein: CASTVRGGYGYTF.

The chain has TRBV28 and TRBJ1-1; a possible D gene is TRBD1 (5 bases). V was trimmed by 3 bases and J by 0 bases, leaving 8 bases between them. Germline V gives CDR1 MDHEN, CDR2 SYDVKM. The CDR3 contains 14 residues. CDR3 loop: CASSLYRMNTEAFF. Here the CDR3 DNA reads TGTGCCAGCAGTTTGTACAGGATGAACACTGAAGCTTTCTTT.

The chain uses TRBV6-1 and TRBJ1-1; TRBD1 agrees at 7 bases. Germline V gene lookup returns CDR1 MNHNS and CDR2 SASEGT. The CDR3 runs 14 residues. V trimming: 4 bases; J trimming: 1 base; junction bases outside the gene matches: 3. The CDR3 region is CASSGDRWNTEAFF. The CDR3 coding sequence is TGTGCCAGCAGTGGGGACAGATGGAACACTGAAGCTTTCTTT.

This chain links TRBV27 with TRBJ2-1; 7 bases align to TRBD2. Trimming cost V 5 bases and J 9 bases; bases outside gene matches: 19. CDR3 length: 17 amino acids. The germline gives CDR1 MNHEY, CDR2 SMNVEV (reference sequence). The DNA of the CDR3 is TGTGCCAGCAGTCCTAGGCCCTCAGCGGACCCGGGGGGTGAGCAGTTCTTC. This encodes CASSPRPSADPGGEQFF.

The chain is built from TRBV6-5 and TRBJ2-5, with D tentatively TRBD2 (5 bases). CDR1 is MNHEY, CDR2 SVGAGI, per germline. The CDR3 has 13 amino acids. The ends were cut back, 10 bases at V and 1 base at J, with 13 bases in the middle. CDR3 coding DNA: TGTGCCACCTCGAGGGCGGTCCAAGAGACCCAGTACTTC. It yields the protein CATSRAVQETQYF.

CDR3 protein: CASSSGTATSYGYTF. Here the CDR3 DNA reads TGCGCCAGCAGCTCCGGGACAGCCACTAGCTATGGCTACACCTTC. V is TRBV5-1 and J is TRBJ1-2, with TRBD1 identical over 7 bases. Germline values: CDR1 SGHRS, CDR2 YFSETQ. The length of the CDR3 is 15 residues. J lost 4 bases, V lost 3 bases, and 9 bases had no gene match.

V and J are TRBV7-9 and TRBJ1-4; D perhaps matches TRBD1 (5 bases). Trimming shortened V by 4 bases and J by 4 bases, and 16 bases separated the two germline ends. CDR1 SEHNR and CDR2 FQNEAQ come from the germline V gene (reference sequence). There are 16 residues in the CDR3. In DNA, the CDR3 is TGTGCCAGCAGCTCGCAGGGTCGGGGGTATAATGAAAAACTGTTTTTT. Translation: CASSSQGRGYNEKLFF.

The rearrangement joins TRBV10-1 to TRBJ2-3; maybe TRBD2 (6 bases). The CDR3 is 13 amino acids. From germline, CDR1 is WNHNN and CDR2 SYGVQD (reference sequence). V lost 2 bases and J 4 bases, leaving 7 bases between the germline ends. The CDR3 DNA sequence: TGCGCCAGCAGTGAGGCTAGCGCAGATACGCAGTATTTT. Protein: CASSEASADTQYF.